The present T cell receptor beta chain was sequenced within a study of cytomegalovirus exposure and HLA in healthy donors. The study, taken as a whole, reports: It was reportedly the case that the classifier diagnosed cytomegalovirus status with high specificity and sensitivity. Later genetic work tied a missense DCLRE1C variant to beta-chain V and J trimming.

For this clone: Its antigen is as yet unknown.

Primers: 60 Vbeta forward and 13 Jbeta reverse. Profiling relied on immunoSEQ multiplex PCR, and the TCRdb table lists in-frame clones only, not all of them. The repertoire includes 75,000 to 90,000 clones, 85% of them detected once, and nearly 7.5% sits in the top ten. What was sequenced was PBMCs. The sequence was obtained from a man in his forties in good health and CMV-seropositive.

This chain's CDR3 is CASSQSTGSGQPQHF. The CDR3 region has the DNA TGTGCCAGCAGCCAATCTACGGGGAGCGGTCAGCCCCAGCATTTT. The chain recombines TRBV16 with TRBJ1-5; D unclear. The CDR3 has 15 residues. The germline gives CDR1 KGHSY, CDR2 FQNENV. V lost 0 bases to trimming and J lost 6 bases, with 12 bases between them.